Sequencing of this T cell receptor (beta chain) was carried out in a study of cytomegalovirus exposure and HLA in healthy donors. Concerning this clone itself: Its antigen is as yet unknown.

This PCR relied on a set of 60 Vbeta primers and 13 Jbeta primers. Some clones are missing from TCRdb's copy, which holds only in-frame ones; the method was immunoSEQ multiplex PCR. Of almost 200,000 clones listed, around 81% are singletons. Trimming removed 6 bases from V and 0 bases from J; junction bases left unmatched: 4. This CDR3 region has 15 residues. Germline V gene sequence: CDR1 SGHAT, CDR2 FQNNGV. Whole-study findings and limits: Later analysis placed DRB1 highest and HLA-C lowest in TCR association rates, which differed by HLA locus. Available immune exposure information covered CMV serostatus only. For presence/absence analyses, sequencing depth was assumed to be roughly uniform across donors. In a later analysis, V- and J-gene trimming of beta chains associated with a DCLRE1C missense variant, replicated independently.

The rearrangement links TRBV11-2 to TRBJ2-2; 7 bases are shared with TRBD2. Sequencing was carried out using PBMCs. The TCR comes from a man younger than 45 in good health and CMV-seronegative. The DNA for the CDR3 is TGTGCCAGCAGTAGAAGCGGGGCGAACACCGGGGAGCTGTTTTTT. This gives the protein CASSRSGANTGELFF.